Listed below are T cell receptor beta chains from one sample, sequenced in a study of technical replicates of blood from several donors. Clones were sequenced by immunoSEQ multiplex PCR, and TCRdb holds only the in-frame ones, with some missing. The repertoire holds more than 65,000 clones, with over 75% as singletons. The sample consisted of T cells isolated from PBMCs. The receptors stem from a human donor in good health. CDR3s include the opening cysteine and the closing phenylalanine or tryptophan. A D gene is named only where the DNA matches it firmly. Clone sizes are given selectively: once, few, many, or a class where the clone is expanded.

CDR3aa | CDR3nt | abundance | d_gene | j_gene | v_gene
CASSRTSGSSYNEQFF | TGCGCCAGCAGTCGGACTAGCGGGAGCTCCTACAATGAGCAGTTCTTC | - | TRBD2 | TRBJ2-1 | TRBV5-1
CASSTRDGLQGETQYF | TGTGCCAGCAGCACTCGGGATGGATTACAGGGAGAGACCCAGTACTTC | - | - | TRBJ2-5 | TRBV9
CASSWGRESYNEQFF | TGTGCCAGCAGTTGGGGGAGGGAGTCATACAATGAGCAGTTCTTC | - | TRBD2 | TRBJ2-1 | TRBV6-5
CASSFRGGAEYEAFF | TGTGCCAGCAGCTTTCGGGGGGGGGCGGAATACGAAGCTTTCTTT | - | - | TRBJ1-1 | TRBV11-2
CASRSTPGLAEETQYF | TGCGCCAGCAGATCCACTCCAGGACTAGCGGAAGAGACCCAGTACTTC | - | TRBD2 | TRBJ2-5 | TRBV4-1
CASSDEPRSSYNEQFF | TGTGCCAGCAGTGATGAACCCCGTAGCTCCTACAATGAGCAGTTCTTC | - | - | TRBJ2-1 | TRBV2
CASSPGTSGISYEQYF | TGTGCCAGCAGCCCCGGGACTAGCGGGATCTCCTACGAGCAGTACTTC | - | TRBD2 | TRBJ2-7 | TRBV7-7
CASSQVTGGIETQYF | TGTGCCAGCAGCCAGGTGACAGGGGGCATCGAGACCCAGTACTTC | once | TRBD1 | TRBJ2-5 | TRBV5-4
CASSRQLNQPQHF | TGTGCCAGCAGTCGACAGTTAAATCAGCCCCAGCATTTT | - | - | TRBJ1-5 | TRBV28
CASSLSLSNYGYTF | TGTGCCAGCAGCTTAAGCTTGTCTAACTATGGCTACACCTTC | - | - | TRBJ1-2 | TRBV11-2
CASNPLAGNTIYF | TGTGCCAGCAACCCTTTAGCTGGAAACACCATATATTTT | - | - | TRBJ1-3 | TRBV11-2
CAITTGGVGNGYTF | TGTGCCATCACGACAGGGGGCGTCGGGAATGGCTACACCTTC | - | TRBD1 | TRBJ1-2 | TRBV10-3
CAWSKRGYEQYF | TGTGCCTGGAGTAAGCGGGGGTACGAGCAGTACTTC | - | TRBD2 | TRBJ2-7 | TRBV30
CASSWGGQGFGNIQYF | TGTGCCAGCAGCTGGGGGGGGCAGGGATTTGGAAACATTCAGTACTTC | - | - | TRBJ2-4 | TRBV7-3
CASSLVDTMNQPQHF | TGTGCCAGCAGCTTAGTAGACACCATGAATCAGCCCCAGCATTTT | once | - | TRBJ1-5 | TRBV7-2
CASSLSGTGNTGELFF | TGTGCCAGCAGTTTATCCGGGACAGGGAACACCGGGGAGCTGTTTTTT | - | TRBD1 | TRBJ2-2 | TRBV7-6
CSAGAGLEQFF | TGCAGTGCGGGGGCGGGTCTTGAGCAGTTCTTC | - | - | TRBJ2-1 | TRBV20-1